This T cell receptor beta chain was found in a study of blood T cell repertoires in COVID-19. At the level of the study: From the United States, Italy and Spain came samples of acute and convalescent COVID-19.

The V end was cut by 6 bases, the J end by 1 base, with 15 bases between. Germline V CDR1 and CDR2: SNHLY, FYNNEI. The CDR3 covers 15 residues. Original methodology: Reference gene primer amplification yielded estimated nucleated cell counts. Clones were sequenced by immunoSEQ multiplex PCR, and TCRdb holds only the in-frame ones, with some missing. V and J calls and clone size are given by that table; D and trimming were obtained from the DNA. Here the sample spans a few hundred thousand clones, about 86% being singletons. This clone has more than one count but fewer than ten. Sequencing used peripheral blood. This clonotype originated in a man aged 50-59 years with active or convalescent COVID-19. The gene calls are TRBV2 and TRBJ1-1; D is possibly TRBD1 (5 bases). The CDR3 reads CASRPSRQGNTEAFF. CDR3 bases: TGTGCCAGCAGGCCGTCACGGCAGGGGAACACTGAAGCTTTCTTT.